This TCR beta chain originates from a study of Ad26.COV2.S vaccination and SARS-CoV-2 variants. Treatment reported: roughly 20 received Ad26.COV2.S at low or high dose, single or two shots; roughly 5 received placebo; per-sample allocation not given. Collection of the samples took place on day 63 after the first injection of vaccine or placebo. Profiled with immunoSEQ multiplex PCR; TCRdb holds only in-frame clones, not every one. The sample holds about 350,000 clones, 85% seen once. The sample here was peripheral blood, taken in a trial of Ad26.COV2.S vaccine versus placebo. This TCR was recovered from a person aged 18 to 59 who received the Ad26.COV2.S COVID-19 vaccine or a placebo.

The CDR3 nucleotides are TGTGCCAGCAGCACCAGGGGACGCTCTGGGGCCAACGTCCTGACTTTC. Encoded protein: CASSTRGRSGANVLTF. This chain joins TRBV5-6 and TRBJ2-6, with a tentative D call TRBD1 (6 bases). V lost 4 bases and J 0 bases, leaving 11 bases between the germline ends. Germline CDR1 SGHDT, CDR2 YYEEEE. The CDR3 runs 16 residues.